This entry features one T cell receptor beta chain sequence. The antigen is undetermined. The data derive from a study of T cell responses to AZD1222 COVID-19 vaccine. Study-level findings and limits: Epitopes outside B.1.351 and B.1.1.7 mutated regions reportedly drew nearly half of spike TCRs. CD4 TCRs linked to vaccination spanned spike, dominating at 160-218 and 743-854.

Here immunoSEQ multiplex PCR was the method, and the copy in TCRdb shows in-frame clones only, minus some. Of about 120,000 clones in the sample, about 90% were seen once. The CDR3 runs to 15 residues. Between the trimmed V and J ends, which lost 4 bases and 9 bases, there was a span of 22 bases. Germline CDR1 SGHNT, CDR2 YYREEE (reference sequence). The material was peripheral blood, obtained on day 0 of AZD1222 vaccination. The sequence was obtained from an adult in good health. This rearrangement joins TRBV5-4 to TRBJ1-2, with D unresolved. CDR3 loop: CASSPTSRTDVSYTF. CDR3 coding DNA: TGTGCCAGCAGCCCGACGTCCAGGACGGATGTTAGCTACACCTTC.